What follows are 10 T cell receptor beta chains derived from one specimen sequenced in a study of T cell repertoires in cytomegalovirus infection. A single record per CDR3 protein comes from TCRdb applying MiXCR to the reads. The sample shows hundreds of thousands of distinct CDR3 sequences, around 30% of them seen only once. For these TCRs, the target antigens are not known. The starting material was cultured PBMCs, obtained from culture after CMV antigen stimulation. These receptors all come from a human donor in good health (CMV status not recorded). Some clones in this sample may be carry-over from other donors' samples.

This clonotype was seen a few times. This sequence joins TRBV7-2 and TRBJ2-3; D unresolved. In germline, CDR1 is SGHTA, CDR2 FQGNSA. Trimming left V 4 bases short and J 1 base short, with 15 bases between. The length of the CDR3 is 16 residues. The CDR3 sequence is CASSSTPPPGTDTQYF. The CDR3 coding sequence is TGTGCCAGCAGCTCAACCCCCCCGCCCGGCACAGATACGCAGTATTTT.

The chain has TRBV2 and TRBJ1-1; the D is unclear. The CDR3 sequence is 9 residues long. Trimming removed 8 bases at V and 4 bases at J, with 2 bases between. The germline CDR1 and CDR2 sequences are SNHLY and FYNNEI. CDR3 region: CASGTEAFF. The DNA for the CDR3 is TGTGCCAGCGGCACTGAAGCTTTCTTT.

The chain couples TRBV7-9 to TRBJ1-1; TRBD1 is a possible D gene (5 bases). The CDR3 is made up of 13 amino acids. With 5 bases removed from V and 3 bases from J, the gap between germline ends came to 10 bases. Germline CDR1 is SEHNR and CDR2 is FQNEAQ (reference sequence). This chain's CDR3 is CASSPSGHTEAFF. The CDR3 region has the DNA TGTGCCAGCAGCCCATCAGGGCACACTGAAGCTTTCTTT. Full variable domain (missing parts from reference TRBV7-9 and TRBJ1-1): DTGVSQNPRHKITKRGQNVTFRCDPISEHNRLYWYRQTLGQGPEFLTYFQNEAQLEKSRLLSDRFSAERPKGSFSTLEIQRTEQGDSAMYLCASSPSGHTEAFFGQGTRLTVV.

This chain links TRBV11-2 with TRBJ2-7; D gene ambiguous. The V gene lost 2 bases and the J gene lost 5 bases, with 22 bases spanning the gap. The CDR3 consists of 17 residues. Germline V CDR1 and CDR2: SGHAT, FQNNGV. Here the CDR3 reads CASSLIGLGIVVHEQYF. The CDR3 coding sequence is TGTGCCAGCAGCTTAATAGGGCTTGGGATCGTGGTTCACGAGCAGTACTTC.

The rearrangement links TRBV7-9 to TRBJ2-7; D remains unclear. This CDR3 contains 13 residues. Trimming took 5 bases from V and 3 from J, leaving 11 bases between them. Germline CDR1 is SEHNR and CDR2 is FQNEAQ (reference sequence). The CDR3 DNA sequence: TGTGCCAGCAGCGCCTCTGCCGGCTACGAGCAGTACTTC. This encodes CASSASAGYEQYF.

The V call is TRBV12-3 or TRBV12-4, the J call TRBJ1-3; 7 positions match TRBD1. CDR3 size: 16 residues. Trimming removed 6 bases from V and 2 bases from J; junction bases left unmatched: 10. The CDR3 region has the DNA TGTGCCAGCAGCCATTCGGGACAGATCACTGGAAACACCATATATTTT. Amino acid sequence: CASSHSGQITGNTIYF.

This clonotype was seen a handful of times. The chain recombines TRBV4-1 with TRBJ1-1; D is unresolved. The germline CDR1 and CDR2 sequences are MGHRA and YSYEKL. The V end was cut by 4 bases, the J end by 1 base, with 16 bases between. This CDR3 is built from 16 residues. CDR3 loop: CASSPTVVNWNTEAFF. In DNA form, the CDR3 reads TGCGCCAGCAGCCCAACGGTTGTTAATTGGAACACTGAAGCTTTCTTT.

The chain is built from TRBV7-2 and TRBJ1-2; D call uncertain. Trimming took off 5 bases at V and 3 bases at J, with 10 bases between the two ends. CDR1 and CDR2 from the germline V gene are SGHTA and FQGNSA. This CDR3 is 13 amino acids long. DNA of the CDR3: TGTGCCAGCAGCGGAGGGATTTACTATGGCTACACCTTC. It specifies CASSGGIYYGYTF.

This sequence joins TRBV12-3 or TRBV12-4 and TRBJ1-2; 10 positions agree with TRBD1. V shed 7 bases, J shed 7 bases, and the junction held 9 bases outside the gene matches. The CDR3 contains 14 residues. CDR3 sequence reads: CASTRQGARRGYTF. The DNA of the CDR3 is TGTGCCAGCACACGACAGGGGGCGCGGCGTGGCTACACCTTC.

The chain employs TRBV3-1 and TRBJ2-7; tentative D call: TRBD1 (6 bases). Germline-derived CDR1 and CDR2 are LGHDT and YNNKEL (reference sequence). The CDR3 runs to 12 residues. V gave up 6 bases and J gave up 13 bases, with 19 bases separating them. CDR3 residues: CASRAQGDSPYF. CDR3 bases: TGTGCCAGCAGGGCACAGGGAGACTCCCCTTACTTC.